The 17 T cell receptor beta chains listed next were all sequenced from one sample in a study of cytomegalovirus exposure and HLA in healthy donors (dated by TCRdb to the late 2010s). Library preparation was by the immunoSEQ multiplex PCR assay. The multiplex PCR relied on a mix of 60 forward primers for TCR Vbeta segments and 13 reverse primers for TCR Jbeta segments. The table was pulled from immuneACCESS by TCRdb, which kept in-frame rearrangements only. Such tables lose some clones; where checked, under half of the loss comes from unresolved V genes, and the rest has no known cause. This sample has about 160,000 clones in its table, and approximately 80% of those were observed once. Together, the top ten hold approximately 7% of the sample. The specimen was PBMCs. These receptors came from a male donor in good health and CMV-seropositive.

The genes are TRBV11-3 and TRBJ2-5, with D possibly TRBD1 on 6 matching bases. Deletions cut 5 bases from V and 1 base from J, with 14 bases between. This CDR3 spans 15 amino acids. The germline CDR1 and CDR2 sequences are SGHNT and YENEEA. This CDR3 is CASSHWTDPQETQYF. The CDR3 DNA is TGTGCCAGCAGCCACTGGACAGACCCCCAAGAGACCCAGTACTTC.

The chain combines TRBV2 with TRBJ2-5, with 15 bases lining up with TRBD2. The CDR3 loop spans 17 amino acids. Germline V gene lookup returns CDR1 SNHLY and CDR2 FYNNEI. V shed 6 bases and J 10 bases; nucleotides not matched to a gene: 15. As DNA, the CDR3 is TGTGCCAGCAGCAGCCCGGGACTAGCGGGGGGACACAGTGGCCAGTACTTC. Its protein is CASSSPGLAGGHSGQYF.

The CDR3 reads CAWRGTGSYTEAFF. The CDR3 DNA is TGTGCCTGGAGGGGCACAGGGTCCTACACTGAAGCTTTCTTT. The chain is built from TRBV30 and TRBJ1-1; possibly TRBD1 for D (6 bases). The CDR3 consists of 14 residues. Between the trimmed V and J ends, which lost 3 bases and 3 bases, there was a span of 14 bases. In germline, CDR1 is GTSNPN, CDR2 SVGIG (reference sequence).

The gene calls are TRBV7-2 and TRBJ1-1; D is perhaps TRBD1 (6 bases). The CDR3 loop spans 15 amino acids. Germline assignment: CDR1 SGHTA and CDR2 FQGNSA. The V gene lost 5 bases and the J gene lost 0 bases, with 13 bases spanning the gap. The DNA for the CDR3 is TGTGCCAGCAGCCCCGGACACAGGGTGAACACTGAAGCTTTCTTT. It is translated as CASSPGHRVNTEAFF.

The V and J genes are TRBV5-6 and TRBJ2-7; 7 bases agree with TRBD1. V lost 5 bases to trimming and J lost 4 bases; unmatched junction nucleotides: 15. CDR3 length: 16 amino acids. Germline CDR1 and CDR2: SGHDT and YYEEEE. CDR3 coding DNA: TGTGCCAGCAGTTACGGGACAGCCGCTAAAATTTACGAGCAGTACTTC. It codes for CASSYGTAAKIYEQYF.

This clone was seen a handful of times. The V gene is TRBV18, the J gene TRBJ1-2; D is possibly TRBD1 (5 bases). The germline V gene has CDR1 KGHSH and CDR2 LQKENI. The CDR3 has 14 amino acids. Trimming took off 4 bases at V and 4 bases at J, with 13 bases between the two ends. CDR3 coding DNA: TGTGCCAGCTCACTCGACGCGCAGGGCTATGGCTACACCTTC. It specifies CASSLDAQGYGYTF.

Here the CDR3 reads CASSLNRDQPQHF. CDR3 coding DNA: TGTGCCAGCAGCTTGAACAGGGATCAGCCCCAGCATTTT. The V and J genes are TRBV5-6 and TRBJ1-5; the D gene is possibly TRBD1 (6 bases). Per the germline V gene, CDR1 is SGHDT and CDR2 is YYEEEE. Trimming left V 1 base short and J 5 bases short, with 7 bases between. The CDR3 sequence is 13 residues long.

V gene TRBV27 combines with J gene TRBJ2-2; tentative D call: TRBD2 (5 bases). Trimming stripped 4 bases from V and 1 base from J, with 13 bases between. This CDR3 contains 16 residues. Germline V gene sequence: CDR1 MNHEY, CDR2 SMNVEV (reference sequence). CDR3 sequence: CASSSLAVKNTGELFF. The CDR3 DNA sequence: TGTGCCAGCAGTTCGCTAGCCGTCAAGAACACCGGGGAGCTGTTTTTT.

This chain uses TRBV15 with TRBJ1-3; 8 positions match TRBD1. V dropped 0 bases and J dropped 10; count of bases not matched to a gene: 5. The CDR3 covers 14 residues. The germline V gene encodes CDR1 LNHNV and CDR2 YYDKDF (reference sequence). The CDR3 sequence: CATSRDGTGGTIYF. The DNA for the CDR3 is TGTGCCACCAGCAGAGATGGGACAGGAGGGACCATATATTTT.

V usage is TRBV5-6 and J usage is TRBJ1-1; D remains unclear. Germline CDR1 SGHDT, CDR2 YYEEEE. CDR3 size: 14 residues. V lost 6 bases, J lost 3 bases, and 15 bases lay in between. The CDR3 here is CASTYVGRDTEAFF. As DNA, the CDR3 is TGTGCCAGCACCTACGTCGGGAGGGACACTGAAGCTTTCTTT.

The chain links TRBV6-5 to TRBJ1-2, with D hard to call. This CDR3 has 12 residues. The V end was cut by 2 bases, the J end by 8 bases, with 9 bases between. Germline CDR1 reads MNHEY; CDR2 reads SVGAGI. DNA for the CDR3: TGTGCCAGCAGTTACCACGGGAGGGGCTACACCTTC. It specifies CASSYHGRGYTF.

The J gene is TRBJ2-5, the V gene TRBV6-5; 7 nucleotides agree with TRBD2. J lost 6 bases, V lost 6 bases, and 7 bases had no gene match. Germline CDR1 MNHEY, CDR2 SVGAGI. CDR3 length: 13 residues. CDR3 in amino acids: CASSWDYRQTQYF. Here the CDR3 DNA reads TGTGCCAGCAGCTGGGACTATCGGCAGACCCAGTACTTC.

The chain uses TRBV5-4 and TRBJ2-5; 10 positions match TRBD2. Losses at the gene ends were 0 bases for V and 4 bases for J; bases not matched to a gene: 9. CDR1 and CDR2 from the germline V gene are SGHNT and YYREEE (reference sequence). CDR3 length equals 17 residues. CDR3: CASSLVKLAGMSETQYF. As DNA, the CDR3 is TGTGCCAGCAGCTTGGTAAAACTAGCGGGGATGTCAGAGACCCAGTACTTC.

This clone was detected a few times. Within the sample, other DNA sequences also encode this same CDR3. This chain joins TRBV7-3 and TRBJ1-3; TRBD1 agrees at 10 bases. The CDR3 runs 16 residues. Trimming cost V 3 bases and J 0 bases; bases outside gene matches: 2. Germline CDR1 is SGHTA and CDR2 is FQGTGA. The CDR3 spells CASSLTGGNSGNTIYF. Written as DNA, the CDR3 is TGTGCCAGCAGCTTGACAGGGGGCAACTCTGGAAACACCATATATTTT.

In its sample, this clone was seen a few times. The rearrangement links TRBV25-1 to TRBJ1-2; a possible D gene is TRBD1 (6 bases). The germline CDR1 and CDR2 sequences are MGHDK and SYGVNS. V lost 4 bases, J lost 3 bases, and 21 bases lay in between. The length of the CDR3 is 17 residues. The CDR3 loop reads CASSGLTLTGIDYGYTF. As DNA, the CDR3 is TGTGCCAGCAGTGGTCTCACGTTAACAGGGATTGACTATGGCTACACCTTC.

The gene calls are TRBV4-1 and TRBJ1-1, with TRBD1 identical over 7 bases. V was clipped by 4 bases and J by 0 bases; unmatched bases: 2. The length of the CDR3 is 14 residues. CDR1 and CDR2 (germline): MGHRA, YSYEKL. The CDR3: CASSRGQMNTEAFF. The DNA for the CDR3 is TGCGCCAGCAGCCGGGGACAGATGAACACTGAAGCTTTCTTT.

This chain joins TRBV6-5 and TRBJ1-1; D remains ambiguous. The CDR3 covers 13 residues. Trimming took 5 bases from V and 1 from J, leaving 8 bases between them. From germline, CDR1 is MNHEY and CDR2 SVGAGI. The CDR3 region is CASSPTPNTEAFF. CDR3 coding DNA: TGTGCCAGCAGTCCGACACCGAACACTGAAGCTTTCTTT.